Below are 5 T cell receptor beta chains sequenced from a single sample in a study of regulatory T cells in long-lasting Graves disease. To make TCR beta libraries, researchers used iRepertoire HTBI primers and Arm-PCR of CDR3 regions. TCRdb reprocessed the multiplex PCR reads with MiXCR, giving one entry per CDR3 protein. The table has approximately 440,000 distinct CDR3 sequences, around 22% seen once. Noted time point: persistent/refractory GD, antithyroid drugs over 5 years with positive TRAb. With RNA extracted from PBMCs as input, the TCR library was made. This specimen was peripheral blood mononuclear cells (PBMCs), taken when the disease was refractory, from a patient treated with antithyroid drugs. These receptors were obtained from a female donor with Graves disease.

The rearrangement links TRBV19 to TRBJ1-5; TRBD1 agrees at 7 bases. Germline V CDR1 and CDR2: LNHDA, SQIVND (reference sequence). The junction had 12 bases not matched to a gene; V was cut back by 6 bases and J by 1 base. CDR3 length equals 17 residues. The CDR3 nucleotides read TGTGCCAGTAGCCCGGGACAGATCTTCTCAAGCAATCAGCCCCAGCATTTT. This sequence encodes CASSPGQIFSSNQPQHF.

The chain couples TRBV5-4 to TRBJ1-5; D is uncertain. The CDR3 has 13 amino acids. Germline V lookup: CDR1 SGHNT, CDR2 YYREEE (reference sequence). Between the trimmed V and J ends, which lost 6 bases and 5 bases, there was a span of 12 bases. CDR3 coding DNA: TGTGCCAGCACCCCCATCCGGGATCAGCCCCAGCATTTT. Protein sequence: CASTPIRDQPQHF.

Comment on this clonotype: A much larger clonotype is one base distant, so this may be a read error. The chain recombines TRBV7-2 with TRBJ2-5, with 9 positions matching TRBD2. The CDR3 is made up of 16 amino acids. Germline loops: CDR1 SGHTA, CDR2 FQGNSA. After removal of 2 bases from V and 4 bases from J, the junction contained 8 bases not matched to a gene. CDR3 region: CASSLPVAGDGETQYF. The CDR3 region has the DNA TGTGCCAGCAGCTTACCAGTAGCGGGAGACGGAGAGACCCAGTACTTC.

The chain joins TRBV14 to TRBJ2-5; D is unresolved. Germline CDR1 SGHDN, CDR2 FVKESK. Between the trimmed V and J ends, which lost 5 bases and 0 bases, there was a span of 7 bases. The CDR3 covers 13 residues. The DNA for the CDR3 is TGTGCCAGCAGCAACCAGAACCAAGAGACCCAGTACTTC. This codes for CASSNQNQETQYF.

V gene TRBV5-1 combines with J gene TRBJ1-3; the D gene is possibly TRBD1 (6 bases). Germline values: CDR1 SGHRS, CDR2 YFSETQ. Trimming took 3 bases from V and 0 from J, leaving 19 bases between them. CDR3 length: 18 amino acids. The chain's CDR3 is CASSSSPLGAGSGNTIYF. The CDR3 DNA reads TGCGCCAGCAGCTCTTCACCCTTGGGGGCAGGCTCTGGAAACACCATATATTTT.